The 10 T cell receptor beta chains reported below all come from one sample, sequenced in a study of OX40 agonist ivuxolimab in advanced cancers. Generated by immunoSEQ multiplex PCR, the TCRdb table keeps only in-frame clones and is missing some. The data hold fewer than 100,000 clones, with 70% to 85% observed a single time. Material: CD4+ or CD8+ T cells sorted from blood, obtained in a trial of the OX40 agonist ivuxolimab. The receptors here all came from an adult with an advanced solid tumor such as melanoma, head and neck, liver or kidney cancer.

The rearrangement joins TRBV6-5 to TRBJ1-2, with a weak D call TRBD1 (5 bases). Germline assignment: CDR1 MNHEY and CDR2 SVGAGI. The CDR3 totals 14 residues. The germline V and J ends were trimmed by 5 bases and 8 bases, with 18 bases remaining between them. CDR3 loop: CASSNPPGGVGYTF. CDR3 bases: TGTGCCAGCAGTAACCCTCCGGGGGGGGTAGGCTACACCTTC.

The chain joins TRBV5-4 to TRBJ2-5, with TRBD1 identical over 7 bases. Per germline, CDR1 SGHNT and CDR2 YYREEE (reference sequence). The CDR3 is 15 amino acids. The V segment lost 4 bases and the J segment 2 bases; nucleotides outside the gene matches: 8. The CDR3 protein is CASSIRDRIQETQYF. For the CDR3, the DNA is TGTGCCAGCAGCATCCGGGACAGAATACAAGAGACCCAGTACTTC.

The V call is TRBV6-5, the J call TRBJ2-1, with TRBD2 matching over 12 bases. Germline V gene sequence: CDR1 MNHEY, CDR2 SVGAGI. The V gene end was trimmed by 5 bases and the J gene end by 4 bases; junction bases not matched to a gene: 3. There are 15 residues in the CDR3. The DNA of the CDR3 is TGTGCCAGCAGTCGACTAGCGGGGGTTTACAATGAGCAGTTCTTC. This encodes CASSRLAGVYNEQFF.

The chain couples TRBV7-9 to TRBJ2-5, with D unresolved. The CDR3 runs to 14 residues. V lost 2 bases and J lost 5, with 12 bases in between. In germline, CDR1 is SEHNR, CDR2 FQNEAQ (reference sequence). The CDR3 nucleotides read TGTGCCAGCAGCTTAACTCCGACGGGTGAGACCCAGTACTTC. Its translation is CASSLTPTGETQYF.

The rearrangement joins TRBV6-5 to TRBJ1-1; D might be TRBD1 (5 bases). CDR3 size: 12 residues. Germline V lookup: CDR1 MNHEY, CDR2 SVGAGI. Between the trimmed V and J ends, which lost 9 bases and 10 bases, there was a span of 18 bases. CDR3 nucleotides: TGTGCCAGTGGTAGGGGATTCGATCTAGCTTTCTTT. It codes for CASGRGFDLAFF.

This chain joins TRBV6-1 and TRBJ2-2, with unresolved D. With 7 bases removed from V and 3 bases from J, the gap between germline ends came to 15 bases. In germline, CDR1 is MNHNS, CDR2 SASEGT. The CDR3 has 15 amino acids. The DNA for the CDR3 is TGTGCCAGCACCCGAACTCGGGCGGACACCGGGGAGCTGTTTTTT. This translates into CASTRTRADTGELFF.

This sequence joins TRBV9 and TRBJ1-2; no firm D call. Germline-derived CDR1 and CDR2 are SGDLS and YYNGEE. The CDR3 has 13 residues. V gave up 2 bases and J gave up 9 bases, with 14 bases separating them. CDR3 loop: CASSVSGVESYTF. CDR3 DNA sequence: TGTGCCAGCAGCGTTTCCGGGGTCGAAAGCTACACCTTC.

The rearrangement joins TRBV5-1 to TRBJ2-5; maybe TRBD2 (5 bases). The CDR3 has 14 amino acids. Germline V CDR1 and CDR2: SGHRS, YFSETQ. V was clipped by 4 bases and J by 8 bases, with 18 bases between them. CDR3 DNA: TGCGCCAGCAGCGCCCTAGCCCCGACGGATACCCAGTACTTC. Encoded protein: CASSALAPTDTQYF.

This chain joins TRBV2 and TRBJ1-2, with TRBD1 matching 7 bases. CDR3 length equals 13 residues. In germline, CDR1 is SNHLY, CDR2 FYNNEI. V was pared by 5 bases and J by 4 bases, with 4 bases of the junction left unmatched. The CDR3 DNA reads TGTGCCAGCAGTCCCGGACAGGCCTATGGCTACACCTTC. This encodes CASSPGQAYGYTF.

The chain has TRBV5-6 and TRBJ2-4; D assignment may be TRBD1 or TRBD2 (5 bases each). V lost 1 base to trimming and J lost 7 bases, with 12 bases between them. Germline V gives CDR1 SGHDT, CDR2 YYEEEE. This CDR3 is 14 amino acids long. CDR3: CASSLRDARNIQYF. CDR3 coding DNA: TGTGCCAGCAGCTTGCGGGACGCGAGGAACATTCAGTACTTC.